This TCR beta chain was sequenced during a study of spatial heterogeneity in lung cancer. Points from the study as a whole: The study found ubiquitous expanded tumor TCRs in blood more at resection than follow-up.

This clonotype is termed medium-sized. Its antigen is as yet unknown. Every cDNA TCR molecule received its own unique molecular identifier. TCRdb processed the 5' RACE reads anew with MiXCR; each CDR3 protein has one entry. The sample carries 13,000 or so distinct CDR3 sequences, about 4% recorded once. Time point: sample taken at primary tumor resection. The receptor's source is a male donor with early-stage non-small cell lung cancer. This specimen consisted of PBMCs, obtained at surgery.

CDR3 residues: CASSPRTSGKAEQYF. The CDR3 nucleotides are TGTGCCAGCAGTCCGCGGACTAGCGGGAAAGCCGAGCAGTACTTC. This chain uses TRBV6-2 or TRBV6-3 with TRBJ2-7; 12 bases match TRBD2. The CDR3 consists of 15 residues. The V and J ends lost 5 bases and 6 bases, in that order; junction bases with no gene match: 8. Germline V gene lookup returns CDR1 MNHEY and CDR2 SVGEGT.